This T cell receptor (beta chain) is drawn from a study of blood T cell repertoires in COVID-19. There are 17 residues in the CDR3. Trimming at V came to 4 bases and at J to 4 bases, leaving 12 bases not matched to a gene. Germline CDR1 and CDR2: SGHKS and YYEKEE (reference sequence). Method: immunoSEQ multiplex PCR; TCRdb's copy keeps in-frame clones and lacks some. The sample lists 400,000 to 450,000 clones, just over 85% occurring once. The specimen was peripheral blood. This sequence joins TRBV5-5 and TRBJ2-1; TRBD1 matches 9 bases. This TCR derives from a woman in her twenties or thirties with active or convalescent COVID-19. The CDR3, as DNA: TGTGCCAGCAGCGCCGGTAGGACAGGGGTGCTTTACAATGAGCAGTTCTTC. Translation gives CASSAGRTGVLYNEQFF.